This passage covers 16 T cell receptor beta chains from one sample sequenced in a study of T-cell reconstitution after alpha-beta-depleted transplantation in children. TCRbeta library construction was performed incorporating unique molecular identifiers. TCRdb re-derived calls from the PCR reads in MiXCR, one entry per CDR3 protein. The sample includes fewer than 25,000 distinct CDR3 sequences, 11% of them seen just once. Here the sequenced sample was PBMCs from the stem cell graft donor, taken from the stem cell graft. Receptors were obtained from a human donor who donated a stem cell graft to a child with chronic granulomatous disease.

The V call is TRBV5-1, the J call TRBJ1-1; D is possibly TRBD1 (6 bases). V was clipped by 4 bases and J by 4 bases, with 17 bases between them. Germline CDR1 SGHRS, CDR2 YFSETQ. The CDR3 length is 15 residues. The CDR3 DNA sequence: TGCGCCAGCAGCAGGGATACAGGGATCGTCACTGAAGCTTTCTTT. It codes for CASSRDTGIVTEAFF.

This clonotype was counted between two and nine times. This chain uses TRBV29-1 with TRBJ1-1; D is perhaps TRBD1 (5 bases). This CDR3 has 13 residues. The germline V gene encodes CDR1 SQVTM and CDR2 ANQGSEA. Trimming took 5 bases from V and 1 from J, leaving 11 bases between them. CDR3 sequence (DNA): TGCAGCGTTTTGACAGCCTCGAACACTGAAGCTTTCTTT. It codes for CSVLTASNTEAFF.

The rearrangement uses TRBV5-2 and TRBJ2-5; whether TRBD1, the table's D call, matches the DNA was not checked. TRBV5-2 is a recognized pseudogene. The CDR3 is 13 amino acids. This CDR3 is CASGPWDRDFLYF. CDR3 in DNA: TGTGCCAGCGGCCCGTGGGACAGGGATTTTCTGTACTTC.

This chain joins TRBV7-3 and TRBJ2-2, with D possibly matching TRBD2 (5 bases). This CDR3 has 16 amino acids. Trimming removed 0 bases from V and 0 bases from J, with 8 bases in between. Per germline, CDR1 SGHTA and CDR2 FQGTGA. The CDR3 here is CASSLTPGANTGELFF. The DNA for the CDR3 is TGTGCCAGCAGCTTAACGCCCGGGGCGAACACCGGGGAGCTGTTTTTT.

The table lists this clonotype with many counts. The genes are TRBV18 and TRBJ1-4; possibly TRBD1 for D (6 bases). CDR3 length equals 13 residues. The V end was cut by 4 bases, the J end by 3 bases, with 6 bases between. Germline V CDR1 and CDR2: KGHSH, LQKENI. As DNA, the CDR3 is TGTGCCAGCTCACAGGGGGCTAATGAAAAACTGTTTTTT. It encodes CASSQGANEKLFF.

The sample holds many counts of this clonotype. V usage is TRBV14 and J usage is TRBJ2-2; 7 nucleotides line up with TRBD1. After removal of 3 bases from V and 6 bases from J, the junction contained 4 bases not matched to a gene. This CDR3 has 14 residues. CDR1 SGHDN and CDR2 FVKESK come from the germline V gene. The CDR3 DNA follows: TGTGCCAGCAGCCAGGCTACAGGGGCCGGGGAGCTGTTTTTT. The encoded protein is CASSQATGAGELFF.

The chain combines TRBV27 with TRBJ1-4, with a tentative D call TRBD1 (6 bases). Between the trimmed V and J ends, which lost 3 bases and 8 bases, there was a span of 19 bases. CDR3 length: 16 amino acids. CDR1 is MNHEY and CDR2 is SMNVEV in the germline V gene (reference sequence). The CDR3 DNA follows: TGTGCCAGCAGTTTTGGGTTTCTGGGACACAGCGAAAAACTGTTTTTT. This encodes CASSFGFLGHSEKLFF.

The chain uses TRBV5-6 and TRBJ2-1, with TRBD2 matching over 10 bases. V lost 4 bases to trimming and J lost 8 bases; unmatched junction nucleotides: 12. The CDR3 is 16 amino acids. Germline CDR1 SGHDT, CDR2 YYEEEE. The CDR3 bases are TGTGCCAGCAGCCCCCAACTAGCGGGAACCACATATGAGCAGTTCTTC. It specifies CASSPQLAGTTYEQFF.

This clonotype was detected ten times or more. This sequence joins TRBV5-1 and TRBJ2-3, with D hard to call. V shed 0 bases and J shed 0 bases, with 5 bases lying between them. The CDR3 is 14 amino acids. Germline CDR1 SGHRS, CDR2 YFSETQ. CDR3 sequence reads: CASSLAASTDTQYF. In DNA, the CDR3 is TGCGCCAGCAGCTTGGCAGCTAGCACAGATACGCAGTATTTT.

The sample holds many counts of this clonotype. The chain combines TRBV14 with TRBJ2-1, with 7 nucleotides matching TRBD2. V gave up 3 bases and J gave up 13 bases; unmatched junction bases: 18. The CDR3 length is 16 residues. In germline, CDR1 is SGHDN, CDR2 FVKESK. This chain's CDR3 is CASSQISSGTTFFQFF. The CDR3 nucleotides read TGTGCCAGCAGCCAGATATCTAGCGGAACAACATTTTTCCAGTTCTTC. The full variable domain, with the rest looked up from reference TRBV14 and TRBJ2-1, is EAGVTQFPSHSVIEKGQTVTLRCDPISGHDNLYWYRRVMGKEIKFLLHFVKESKQDESGMPNNRFLAERTGGTYSTLKVQPAELEDSGVYFCASSQISSGTTFFQFFGPGTRLTVL.

This clonotype was detected many times. The chain links TRBV12-3 or TRBV12-4 to TRBJ2-7, with D possibly being TRBD1 (5 bases). The CDR3 totals 13 residues. V lost 6 bases, J lost 0 bases, and 9 bases lay in between. CDR3 loop: CASRSDSSYEQYF. The CDR3, as DNA: TGTGCCAGCAGGAGCGACAGCTCCTACGAGCAGTACTTC.

At least ten counts were recorded for this clonotype. The CDR3 region is CASRGTDTQYF. In DNA form, the CDR3 reads TGCGCCAGCAGAGGAACGGATACGCAGTATTTT. The chain carries TRBV5-1 and TRBJ2-3, with no clear D. With 5 bases removed from V and 6 bases from J, the gap between germline ends came to 7 bases. Germline CDR1 is SGHRS and CDR2 is YFSETQ. CDR3 size: 11 residues.

This clonotype came up many times. The chain employs TRBV6-5 and TRBJ1-2; TRBD1 is a possible D gene (5 bases). Trimming shortened V by 5 bases and J by 10 bases, and 17 bases separated the two germline ends. Germline V gene data show CDR1 as MNHEY and CDR2 as SVGAGI. This CDR3 region has 13 residues. CDR3 nucleotide sequence: TGTGCCAGCAGTCCACGCAGGGAATGGGACTACACCTTC. Translating it yields CASSPRREWDYTF.

This clonotype was found many times. The chain links TRBV20-1 to TRBJ1-1; D ambiguous. V lost 7 bases and J lost 4, with 4 bases in between. CDR1 DFQATT and CDR2 SNEGSKA come from the germline V gene (reference sequence). The length of the CDR3 is 9 residues. DNA of the CDR3: TGCAGTGGAGGCACTGAAGCTTTCTTT. Protein product: CSGGTEAFF.

This clonotype was observed many times. The V and J genes are TRBV7-8 and TRBJ2-3, with D possibly being TRBD1 (7 bases). V lost 0 bases, J lost 5 bases, and 12 bases lay in between. Germline V gives CDR1 SGHVS, CDR2 FQNEAQ. The CDR3 is 15 amino acids. The chain's CDR3 is CASSLANQGGDTQYF. The CDR3 DNA reads as TGTGCCAGCAGCTTAGCGAATCAGGGGGGAGATACGCAGTATTTT.

The sample holds a few counts of this clonotype. The V call is TRBV6-1, the J call TRBJ2-2; possible D gene TRBD1, 5 bases. Germline V gives CDR1 MNHNS, CDR2 SASEGT. The CDR3 has 14 residues. V lost 8 bases and J lost 1, with 11 bases in between. The CDR3 nucleotides are TGTGCCAGCCAGGGCACCTTGAACACCGGGGAGCTGTTTTTT. Encoded protein: CASQGTLNTGELFF.